This T cell receptor (beta chain) was sequenced in a study of blood T cell repertoires in COVID-19. Overall study: Sites across the United States, Italy and Spain contributed samples from acute and convalescent COVID-19. Sources were T cells, B-cell-depleted T cells, or PBMCs; the material itself was cDNA or gDNA.

In the authors' workflow: By means of reference gene primer amplification, nucleated cell counts were estimated. Generated by immunoSEQ multiplex PCR, the TCRdb table keeps only in-frame clones and is missing some. V and J calls and clone size are copied from that table; D and trimming were computed from the DNA. The top ten hold about 16% of the sample, which has around 60,000 clones, more than 70% seen once. V shed 4 bases, J shed 2 bases, and the junction held 6 bases outside the gene matches. Germline V gene lookup returns CDR1 SGHRS and CDR2 YFSETQ. The CDR3 runs 15 residues. Followed longitudinally, the Seattle patients had been enrolled during active infection.

The specimen was peripheral blood. The rearrangement links TRBV5-1 to TRBJ2-1; 7 bases line up with TRBD1. This clonotype was sampled from a man between 60 and 75 years old with COVID-19, enrolled during active disease. CDR3 protein: CASSVGGQAYNEQFF. CDR3 in DNA: TGCGCCAGCAGCGTGGGTGGACAGGCCTACAATGAGCAGTTCTTC.